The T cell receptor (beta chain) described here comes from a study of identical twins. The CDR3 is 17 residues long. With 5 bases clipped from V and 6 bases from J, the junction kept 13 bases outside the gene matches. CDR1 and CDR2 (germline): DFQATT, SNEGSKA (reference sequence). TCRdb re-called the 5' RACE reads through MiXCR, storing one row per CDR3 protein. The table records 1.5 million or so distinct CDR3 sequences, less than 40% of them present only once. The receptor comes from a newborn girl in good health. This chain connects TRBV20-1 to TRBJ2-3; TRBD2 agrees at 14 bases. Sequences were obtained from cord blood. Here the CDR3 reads CSAAGGQTSGGADTQYF. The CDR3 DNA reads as TGCAGTGCTGCCGGAGGTCAGACTAGCGGGGGGGCGGATACGCAGTATTTT.